This entry concerns a single T cell receptor (beta chain). Antigen: not known. Assay: immunoSEQ multiplex PCR; the TCRdb copy retains only in-frame clones and omits some. The data show fewer than 150,000 clones, with roughly nine tenths seen just once and approximately 9.8% held by the top ten. The entry originates in a study of T cell responses to AZD1222 COVID-19 vaccine. Trimming stripped 4 bases from V and 2 bases from J, with 8 bases between. This CDR3 is 12 amino acids long. From germline, CDR1 is SQVTM and CDR2 ANQGSEA. General study results and limits: Spike was spanned by vaccine-associated CD4 TCRs, which were dominant at 160-218 and 743-854.

The chain links TRBV29-1 to TRBJ1-2; D is unresolved. The source material was peripheral blood, sampled 28 days after the second AZD1222 dose. The sequence was collected from an adult who received the AZD1222 COVID-19 vaccine. CDR3 region: CSVASGNYGYTF. In nucleotides, the CDR3 is TGCAGCGTTGCTTCCGGGAACTATGGCTACACCTTC. Full variable domain (missing parts from reference TRBV29-1 and TRBJ1-2): SAVISQKPSRDICQRGTSLTIQCQVDSQVTMMFWYRQQPGQSLTLIATANQGSEATYESGFVIDKFPISRPNLTFSTLTVSNMSPEDSSIYLCSVASGNYGYTFGSGTRLTVV.